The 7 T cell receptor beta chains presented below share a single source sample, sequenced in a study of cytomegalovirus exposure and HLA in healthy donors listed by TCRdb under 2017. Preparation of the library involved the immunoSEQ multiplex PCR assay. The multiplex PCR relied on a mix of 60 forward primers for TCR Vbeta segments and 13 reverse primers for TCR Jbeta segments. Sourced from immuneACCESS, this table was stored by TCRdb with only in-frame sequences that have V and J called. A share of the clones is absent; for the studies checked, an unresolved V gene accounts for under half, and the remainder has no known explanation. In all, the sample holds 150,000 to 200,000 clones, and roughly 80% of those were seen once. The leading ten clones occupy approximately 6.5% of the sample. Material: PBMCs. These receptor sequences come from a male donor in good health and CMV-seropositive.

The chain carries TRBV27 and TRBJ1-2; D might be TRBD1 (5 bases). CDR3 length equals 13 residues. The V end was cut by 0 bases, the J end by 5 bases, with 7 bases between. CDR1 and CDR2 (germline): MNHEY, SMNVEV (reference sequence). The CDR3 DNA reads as TGTGCCAGCAGTTTATCAGGGGCTTATGGCTACACCTTC. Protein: CASSLSGAYGYTF.

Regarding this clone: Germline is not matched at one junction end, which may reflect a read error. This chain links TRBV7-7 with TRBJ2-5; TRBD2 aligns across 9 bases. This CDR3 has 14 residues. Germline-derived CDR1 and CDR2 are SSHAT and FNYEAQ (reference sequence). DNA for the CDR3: TGTGCTAGCAGCCGGGGACTAGCCCGGGAGACCCAGTACTTC. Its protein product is CASSRGLARETQYF.

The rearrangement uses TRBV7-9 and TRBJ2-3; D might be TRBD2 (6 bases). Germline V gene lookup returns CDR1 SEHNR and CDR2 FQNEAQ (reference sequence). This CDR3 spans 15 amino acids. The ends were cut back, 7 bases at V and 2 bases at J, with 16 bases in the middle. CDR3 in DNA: TGTGCCAGCACCCCCCGGGGGATGGCCACAGATACGCAGTATTTT. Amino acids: CASTPRGMATDTQYF.

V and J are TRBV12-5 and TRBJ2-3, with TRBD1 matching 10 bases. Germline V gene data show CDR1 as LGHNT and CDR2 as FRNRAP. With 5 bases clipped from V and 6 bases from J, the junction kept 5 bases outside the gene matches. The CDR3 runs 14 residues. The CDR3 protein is CASGRGQGLDTQYF. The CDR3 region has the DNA TGTGCTAGTGGTCGGGGACAGGGGTTGGATACGCAGTATTTT.

The CDR3 spells CASTRTGTNEKLFF. The CDR3, as DNA: TGTGCCAGTACCAGGACAGGGACTAATGAAAAACTGTTTTTT. V gene TRBV2 combines with J gene TRBJ1-4; 8 nucleotides align to TRBD1. Losses at the gene ends were 9 bases for V and 2 bases for J; bases not matched to a gene: 5. Germline V gives CDR1 SNHLY, CDR2 FYNNEI. This CDR3 spans 14 amino acids.

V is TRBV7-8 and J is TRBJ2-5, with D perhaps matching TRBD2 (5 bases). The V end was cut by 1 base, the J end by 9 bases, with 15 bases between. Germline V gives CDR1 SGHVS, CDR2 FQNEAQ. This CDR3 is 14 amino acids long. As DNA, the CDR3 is TGTGCCAGCAGCTTAGAAGCTAGCCCCGTCGCCCAGTACTTC. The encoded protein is CASSLEASPVAQYF.

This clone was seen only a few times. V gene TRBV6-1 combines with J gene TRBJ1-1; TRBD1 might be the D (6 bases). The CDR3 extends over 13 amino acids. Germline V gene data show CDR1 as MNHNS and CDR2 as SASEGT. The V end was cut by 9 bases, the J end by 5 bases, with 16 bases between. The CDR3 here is CASRQAIRTEAFF. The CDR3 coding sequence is TGTGCCAGTAGACAGGCTATCAGGACTGAAGCTTTCTTT.